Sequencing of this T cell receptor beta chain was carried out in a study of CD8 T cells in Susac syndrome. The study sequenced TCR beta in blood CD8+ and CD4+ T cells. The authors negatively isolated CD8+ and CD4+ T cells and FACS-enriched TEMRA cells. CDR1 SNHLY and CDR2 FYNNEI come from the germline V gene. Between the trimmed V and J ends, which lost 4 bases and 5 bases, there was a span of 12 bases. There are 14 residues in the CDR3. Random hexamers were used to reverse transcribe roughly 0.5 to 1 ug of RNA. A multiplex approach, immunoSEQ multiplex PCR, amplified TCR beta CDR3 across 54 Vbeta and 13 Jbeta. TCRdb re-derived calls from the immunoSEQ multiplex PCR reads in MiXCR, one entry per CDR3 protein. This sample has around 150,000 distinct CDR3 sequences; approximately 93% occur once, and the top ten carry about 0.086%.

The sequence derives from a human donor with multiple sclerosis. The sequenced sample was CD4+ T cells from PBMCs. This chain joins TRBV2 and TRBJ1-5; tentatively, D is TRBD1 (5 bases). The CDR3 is CASSVEGDDQPQHF. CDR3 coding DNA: TGTGCCAGCAGTGTAGAAGGGGACGATCAGCCCCAGCATTTT.